These T cell receptor beta chains were read from a single sample in a study of metastatic and nonmetastatic thyroid tumors. TCRdb reprocessed the PCR reads using MiXCR. The sample consists of roughly 81,000 clones, approximately 9% of them appearing once. The specimen was blood. Receptors were obtained from a female donor with papillary thyroid cancer or a benign thyroid nodule (not recorded which). Some clones in this sample may be carry-over from other donors' samples. Each CDR3 is given with its conserved first and last residue.

v_call: TRBV20-1
j_call: TRBJ1-6
cdr3_aa: CSAQAGNSPLHF

v_call: TRBV7-9
j_call: TRBJ1-1
cdr3_aa: CASMGPSRGAFF

v_call: TRBV7-8
j_call: TRBJ1-1
cdr3_aa: CASSFKRSEIEAFF

v_call: TRBV5-6
j_call: TRBJ1-1
cdr3_aa: CASSSDTEAFF

v_call: TRBV11-2
j_call: TRBJ2-7
cdr3_aa: CASSSWTSGSDEQYF

v_call: TRBV9
j_call: TRBJ1-6
cdr3_aa: CASSEGTGSSYSSPLHF

v_call: TRBV28
j_call: TRBJ2-4
cdr3_aa: CASSSRGSAKNIQYF

v_call: TRBV3-1
j_call: TRBJ1-2
cdr3_aa: CASSGGRGYTF

v_call: TRBV18
j_call: TRBJ1-1
cdr3_aa: CASSPTDRNTEAFF

v_call: TRBV15
j_call: TRBJ2-7
cdr3_aa: CATSSPRQGGSYEQYF

v_call: TRBV19
j_call: TRBJ1-1
cdr3_aa: CASSAGVLMSEAFF

v_call: TRBV5-5
j_call: TRBJ2-7
cdr3_aa: CASSLGQPSNEQYF

v_call: TRBV6-5
j_call: TRBJ1-1
cdr3_aa: CASSYSTRGDTEAFF

v_call: TRBV20-1
j_call: TRBJ1-2
cdr3_aa: CSARDLWSTSYGYTF

v_call: TRBV6-2/TRBV6-3
j_call: TRBJ1-2
cdr3_aa: CASSHPGQGDYGYTF

v_call: TRBV4-1
j_call: TRBJ2-2
cdr3_aa: CASTDLSTGELFF

v_call: TRBV5-6
j_call: TRBJ2-3
cdr3_aa: CASSLVRQGVDTQYF

v_call: TRBV7-2
j_call: TRBJ2-3
cdr3_aa: CASSLLLAGRDTQYF

v_call: TRBV19
j_call: TRBJ2-5
cdr3_aa: CASSAGARETQYF

v_call: TRBV12-3/TRBV12-4
j_call: TRBJ1-1
cdr3_aa: CASKGWVEAFF

v_call: TRBV9
j_call: TRBJ2-3
cdr3_aa: CASSSWSTDTQYF

v_call: TRBV11-2
j_call: TRBJ1-2
cdr3_aa: CASSLGGSAGYGYTF

v_call: TRBV6-1
j_call: TRBJ2-3
cdr3_aa: CASSLAGAGDTQYF

v_call: TRBV2
j_call: TRBJ2-1
cdr3_aa: CASRVNNEQFF